The 3 T cell receptor beta chains in this list originate from one sample, sequenced in a study of OX40 agonist ivuxolimab in advanced cancers. TCRdb keeps only in-frame clones here, not all; method: immunoSEQ multiplex PCR. The sample includes 13,000 or so clones, 82% of them seen just once. Source: CD4+ or CD8+ T cells sorted from blood, taken in a trial of the OX40 agonist ivuxolimab. These receptors originate from an adult with an advanced solid tumor such as melanoma, head and neck, liver or kidney cancer.

This clone has only one observation. The chain links TRBV27 to TRBJ2-7; D ambiguous. Germline assignment: CDR1 MNHEY and CDR2 SMNVEV (reference sequence). The CDR3 totals 13 residues. V dropped 3 bases and J dropped 6 bases, with 12 bases sitting between them. CDR3 DNA sequence: TGTGCCAGCAGTTTGGGTACCCGAGGCGAGCAGTACTTC. Translating it yields CASSLGTRGEQYF.

The chain joins TRBV12-5 to TRBJ2-5; D remains ambiguous. Germline values: CDR1 LGHNT, CDR2 FRNRAP. The CDR3 runs to 17 residues. Trimming shortened V by 5 bases and J by 2 bases, and 21 bases separated the two germline ends. The CDR3: CASGLPLKSLTQETQYF. CDR3 in DNA: TGTGCTAGTGGTCTTCCCTTAAAATCCTTAACTCAAGAGACCCAGTACTTC.

This clone was seen more than once but under ten times. This sequence joins TRBV19 and TRBJ2-6; no firm D call. Trimming pared 0 bases from V and 1 base from J, leaving 4 bases between. Germline loops: CDR1 LNHDA, CDR2 SQIVND (reference sequence). The CDR3 is 15 residues long. The CDR3 reads CASSIDLSGANVLTF. The CDR3 region has the DNA TGTGCCAGTAGTATAGATCTATCTGGGGCCAACGTCCTGACTTTC. The full variable domain, in which reference TRBV19 and TRBJ2-6 provide the parts outside the CDR3, is DGGITQSPKYLFRKEGQNVTLSCEQNLNHDAMYWYRQDPGQGLRLIYYSQIVNDFQKGDIAEGYSVSREKKESFPLTVTSAQKNPTAFYLCASSIDLSGANVLTFGAGSRLTVL.